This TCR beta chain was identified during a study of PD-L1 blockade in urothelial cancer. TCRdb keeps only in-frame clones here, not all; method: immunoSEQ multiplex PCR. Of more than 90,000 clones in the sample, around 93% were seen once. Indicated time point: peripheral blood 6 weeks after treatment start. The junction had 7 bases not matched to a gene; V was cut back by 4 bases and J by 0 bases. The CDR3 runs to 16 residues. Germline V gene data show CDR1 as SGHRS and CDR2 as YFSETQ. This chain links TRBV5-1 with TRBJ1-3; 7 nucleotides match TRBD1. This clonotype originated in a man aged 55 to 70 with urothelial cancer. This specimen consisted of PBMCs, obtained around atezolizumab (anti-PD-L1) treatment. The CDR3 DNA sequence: TGCGCCAGCAGCCCGCAAACAGGGGACTCTGGAAACACCATATATTTT. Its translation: CASSPQTGDSGNTIYF.